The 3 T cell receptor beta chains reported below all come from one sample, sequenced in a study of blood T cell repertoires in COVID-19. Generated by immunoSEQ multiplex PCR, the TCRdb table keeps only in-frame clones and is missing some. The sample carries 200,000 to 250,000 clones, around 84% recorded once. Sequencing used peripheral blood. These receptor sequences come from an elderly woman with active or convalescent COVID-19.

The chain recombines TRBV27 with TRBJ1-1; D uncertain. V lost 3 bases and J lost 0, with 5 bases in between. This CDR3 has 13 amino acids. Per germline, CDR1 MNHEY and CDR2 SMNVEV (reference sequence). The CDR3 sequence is CASSFEVNTEAFF. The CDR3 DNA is TGTGCCAGCAGTTTTGAGGTGAACACTGAAGCTTTCTTT.

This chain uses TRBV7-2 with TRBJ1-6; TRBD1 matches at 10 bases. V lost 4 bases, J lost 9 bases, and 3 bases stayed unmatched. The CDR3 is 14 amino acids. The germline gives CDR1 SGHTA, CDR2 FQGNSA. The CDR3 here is CASSWTGGSSPLHF. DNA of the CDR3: TGTGCCAGCAGCTGGACAGGGGGTAGTTCACCCCTCCACTTT.

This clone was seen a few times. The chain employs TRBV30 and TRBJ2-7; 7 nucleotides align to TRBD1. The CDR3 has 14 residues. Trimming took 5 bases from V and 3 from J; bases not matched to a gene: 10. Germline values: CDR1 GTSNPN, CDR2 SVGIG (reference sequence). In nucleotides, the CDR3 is TGTGCCTGGCTTCCGGGACAGTCCTTCTACGAGCAGTACTTC. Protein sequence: CAWLPGQSFYEQYF.